Listed here is a single T cell receptor (beta chain). As yet, its antigen is unknown. The data were taken from a study of T cell responses to AZD1222 COVID-19 vaccine. Points from the study as a whole: None of the repertoires were sampled until the peak T cell response had passed. Nearly half of spike-specific TCRs reportedly target unmutated variant regions.

V was cut by 4 bases and J by 0 bases, with 11 bases left in between. The CDR3 is 14 amino acids. CDR1 is SGHRS, CDR2 YFSETQ, per germline. Generated by immunoSEQ multiplex PCR, the TCRdb table keeps only in-frame clones and is missing some. Here the sample spans 150,000 to 200,000 clones, about 86% being singletons. The sample here was peripheral blood, taken 28 days after the second AZD1222 dose. This sequence originates from an adult who received the AZD1222 COVID-19 vaccine. The chain is built from TRBV5-1 and TRBJ2-7, with a tentative D call TRBD1 (5 bases). CDR3 sequence (DNA): TGCGCCAGCAGCCCGAGTGGGGCCTCCTACGAGCAGTACTTC. This translates into CASSPSGASYEQYF.